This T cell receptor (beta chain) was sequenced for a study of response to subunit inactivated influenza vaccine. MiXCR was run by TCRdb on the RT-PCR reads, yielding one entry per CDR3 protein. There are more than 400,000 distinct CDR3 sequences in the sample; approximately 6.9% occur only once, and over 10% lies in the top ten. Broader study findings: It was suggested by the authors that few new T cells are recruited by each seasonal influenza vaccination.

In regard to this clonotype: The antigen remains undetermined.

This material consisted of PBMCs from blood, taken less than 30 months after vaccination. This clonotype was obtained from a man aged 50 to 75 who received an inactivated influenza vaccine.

CDR3 DNA sequence: TGCAGTGCCCTAGGGCCCTCCGCCGGGACAGGGTTTTACGAGCAGTACTTC. Its translation: CSALGPSAGTGFYEQYF. V gene TRBV20-1 combines with J gene TRBJ2-7; the match to TRBD1 covers 9 bases. Per germline, CDR1 DFQATT and CDR2 SNEGSKA (reference sequence). With V trimmed by 6 bases and J by 4 bases, 19 bases remained unmatched. This CDR3 contains 17 residues.